Listed here are 17 T cell receptor beta chains from one sample, sequenced in a study of T cells in Graves' hyperthyroidism and ophthalmopathy. The TCR beta CDR3 regions underwent amplification using RNA transcripts as the source. The primer set for the first-round RT-PCR of the TCR CDR3 was HTBI. MiXCR, run by TCRdb on the multiplex PCR reads, gives a single entry per CDR3 protein. This sample has around 600,000 distinct CDR3 sequences; approximately 42% occur once, and the top ten carry under 8.5%. Sequences were obtained from peripheral blood or thyroid tissue (not recorded which). These receptors all come from an adult man with Graves' disease, either hyperthyroidism or ophthalmopathy (not recorded which).

Turning to this clonotype: This likely comes from a read error, as the CDR3 has no conserved phenylalanine or tryptophan at its end. V usage is TRBV25-1 and J usage is TRBJ1-5; 8 bases are shared with TRBD1. Germline CDR1 and CDR2: MGHDK and SYGVNS. The V gene end was trimmed by 6 bases and the J gene end by 7 bases; junction bases not matched to a gene: 8. The CDR3 consists of 14 residues. The CDR3, as DNA: TGTGCCAGCAGCTCAGGACAGGGAGGACAGCCCCAGCATTCT. Translated, it gives CASSSGQGGQPQHS.

Points on this clonotype: A much larger clone lies a single base off, so this may be a read error. The chain carries TRBV6-1 and TRBJ2-5; TRBD1 agrees at 7 bases. Losses at the gene ends were 8 bases for V and 5 bases for J; bases not matched to a gene: 8. The CDR3 loop spans 13 amino acids. CDR1 and CDR2 (germline): MNHNS, SASEGT. CDR3 bases: TGTGCCAGCGGACCCCAGGGGGAGGAGACCCAGTACTTC. Translated: CASGPQGEETQYF.

The chain couples TRBV29-1 to TRBJ2-7; TRBD2 agrees at 7 bases. CDR3 length: 13 amino acids. Losses at the gene ends were 0 bases for V and 3 bases for J; bases not matched to a gene: 2. Germline V CDR1 and CDR2: SQVTM, ANQGSEA. The CDR3 spells CSVEDSSGYEQYF. CDR3 in DNA: TGCAGCGTTGAAGATTCTAGCGGCTACGAGCAGTACTTC.

Here the CDR3 reads CSVSPITGTGTGELFF. The DNA of the CDR3 is TGCAGCGTCTCACCTATTACAGGGACGGGCACCGGGGAGCTGTTTTTT. This chain connects TRBV29-1 to TRBJ2-2; perhaps TRBD1 as D (6 bases). CDR1 SQVTM and CDR2 ANQGSEA come from the germline V gene. The V and J ends lost 6 bases and 4 bases respectively, with 21 bases between them. The CDR3 extends over 16 amino acids.

This clonotype was recorded many times. The gene calls are TRBV10-2 and TRBJ1-1; D remains unclear. The V gene lost 2 bases and the J gene lost 0 bases, with 10 bases spanning the gap. The CDR3 is made up of 15 amino acids. Germline V gene lookup returns CDR1 WSHSY and CDR2 SAAADI. The DNA of the CDR3 is TGCGCCAGCAGTGAGGCGGATAAGATGAACACTGAAGCTTTCTTT. This sequence encodes CASSEADKMNTEAFF.

This clonotype was counted a few times. This sequence joins TRBV5-1 and TRBJ2-2; the D call may be TRBD1 or TRBD2 (5 bases each). CDR1 and CDR2 from the germline V gene are SGHRS and YFSETQ. The CDR3 covers 15 residues. V gave up 0 bases and J gave up 7 bases, with 13 bases separating them. CDR3 DNA sequence: TGCGCCAGCAGCTTGGTTCAAGCAGGGAGCGGGGAGCTGTTTTTT. Its protein is CASSLVQAGSGELFF.

Note on this clonotype: A much larger clone is a single base away; this may be a read error. The chain recombines TRBV2 with TRBJ2-7; perhaps TRBD2 as D (5 bases). Germline CDR1 and CDR2: SNHLY and FYNNEI. Trimming removed 4 bases from V and 12 bases from J, with 13 bases in between. The CDR3 covers 11 residues. CDR3 loop: CASSGGGRVYF. CDR3 bases: TGTGCCAGCAGTGGAGGCGGGCGGGTGTACTTC.

This clonotype was picked up a small number of times. The chain links TRBV14 to TRBJ1-3; the D is unclear. The germline V gene encodes CDR1 SGHDN and CDR2 FVKESK. CDR3 length: 17 residues. V was trimmed by 1 base and J by 0 bases, leaving 13 bases between them. The CDR3 region has the DNA TGTGCCAGCAGCCAAGTCGAGGCTACAGCCTCTGGAAACACCATATATTTT. It specifies CASSQVEATASGNTIYF.

As concerns this clonotype: A read error may explain this, as a much larger clone is one base away. The chain has TRBV10-2 and TRBJ2-7, with D tentatively TRBD1 (5 bases). The CDR3 runs 14 residues. CDR1 is WSHSY, CDR2 SAAADI, per germline. The CDR3 spells CAGSDGSGSYEQYF. The CDR3 bases are TGCGCCGGCAGTGACGGGTCAGGGTCCTACGAGCAGTACTTC.

This clonotype has just a few counts. The V call is TRBV7-9, the J call TRBJ1-5; D may be TRBD1 (5 bases). This CDR3 spans 16 amino acids. The V gene lost 1 base and the J gene lost 0 bases, with 10 bases spanning the gap. CDR1 SEHNR and CDR2 FQNEAQ come from the germline V gene (reference sequence). The CDR3 loop reads CASSLDQGDSNQPQHF. The CDR3 region has the DNA TGTGCCAGCAGCTTAGATCAGGGAGATAGCAATCAGCCCCAGCATTTT.

This clonotype was detected ten times or more. This sequence joins TRBV15 and TRBJ1-5; the D gene is possibly TRBD1 (5 bases). From germline, CDR1 is LNHNV and CDR2 YYDKDF (reference sequence). Trimming left V 0 bases short and J 7 bases short, with 13 bases between. This CDR3 spans 15 amino acids. The CDR3 DNA follows: TGTGCCACCAGCAGAGATAGGGGTCGGTCACAGCCCCAGCATTTT. Encoded protein: CATSRDRGRSQPQHF.

The rearrangement joins TRBV5-1 to TRBJ2-7; 14 bases fit TRBD2. V shed 7 bases, J shed 2 bases, and the junction held 8 bases outside the gene matches. The CDR3 loop spans 16 amino acids. From germline, CDR1 is SGHRS and CDR2 YFSETQ. CDR3 region: CASRLAGGSPAYEQYF. The CDR3 DNA follows: TGCGCCAGCCGACTAGCGGGAGGGTCGCCGGCCTACGAGCAGTACTTC.

The chain is built from TRBV2 and TRBJ1-5; 7 positions agree with TRBD1. Germline-derived CDR1 and CDR2 are SNHLY and FYNNEI. J lost 0 bases, V lost 8 bases, and 7 bases had no gene match. The CDR3 is made up of 15 amino acids. In DNA form, the CDR3 reads TGTGCCAGCTCACCCGGACAGGTTAGCAATCAGCCCCAGCATTTT. Its protein product is CASSPGQVSNQPQHF.

This clonotype was recorded many times. The CDR3 region has the DNA TGCGCCAGCAGGATCGGGGTGAACACTGAAGCTTTCTTT. Translating gives CASRIGVNTEAFF. The V and J genes are TRBV5-1 and TRBJ1-1; D remains ambiguous. The CDR3 is 13 amino acids. The V and J ends lost 5 bases and 0 bases respectively, with 8 bases between them. Germline CDR1 is SGHRS and CDR2 is YFSETQ.

This rearrangement joins TRBV7-4 to TRBJ1-2; no firm D call. Trimming shortened V by 8 bases and J by 0 bases, and 13 bases separated the two germline ends. The length of the CDR3 is 14 residues. Germline loops: CDR1 SGHVT, CDR2 SQSDAQ. CDR3 in DNA: TGTGCCAGCGTAAAGGGTGCAGCTAACTATGGCTACACCTTC. Protein product: CASVKGAANYGYTF.

V gene TRBV6-1 combines with J gene TRBJ2-7; 12 bases are shared with TRBD2. CDR3 length: 17 residues. Germline V CDR1 and CDR2: MNHNS, SASEGT. The ends lost 6 bases at V and 0 bases at J; junction bases unmatched: 9. The CDR3 loop reads CASSQLAGGKISYEQYF. The CDR3 coding sequence is TGTGCCAGCAGCCAACTAGCGGGAGGAAAGATCTCCTACGAGCAGTACTTC.

The V and J genes are TRBV12-3 or TRBV12-4 and TRBJ1-2; 7 bases align to TRBD1. With V trimmed by 6 bases and J by 7 bases, 5 bases remained unmatched. This CDR3 contains 12 residues. CDR3 loop: CASRLGGSGYTF. DNA of the CDR3: TGTGCCAGCAGACTAGGGGGCTCTGGCTACACCTTC.